Below are 12 T cell receptor beta chains sequenced from a single sample in a study of blood T cell repertoires in COVID-19 (dated by TCRdb to 2020 to 2021). Library construction relied on the immunoSEQ multiplex PCR assay. The table was pulled from immuneACCESS by TCRdb, which kept in-frame rearrangements only. Such tables lose some clones; where checked, under half of the loss comes from unresolved V genes, and the rest has no known cause. For this sample there are fewer than 150,000 clones; about 80% appear just once. About a sixth of the sample belongs to the ten largest clones. The sequenced sample consisted of peripheral blood. These receptors were collected from a woman aged 50 to 65 with acute or convalescent COVID-19.

The V gene is TRBV15, the J gene TRBJ2-2; D is uncertain. CDR1 LNHNV and CDR2 YYDKDF come from the germline V gene (reference sequence). The CDR3 is 14 amino acids. V lost 4 bases to trimming and J lost 8 bases, with 14 bases between them. CDR3 in amino acids: CATSTLTNPGELFF. Here the CDR3 DNA reads TGTGCCACCAGCACCCTTACTAATCCAGGGGAGCTGTTTTTT.

CDR3 in DNA: TGTGCCAGCAGCGTAGGCGGACAGGGGAACACCGGGGAGCTGTTTTTT. Protein sequence: CASSVGGQGNTGELFF. The V gene is TRBV9, the J gene TRBJ2-2; TRBD1 matches 8 bases. Germline CDR1 and CDR2: SGDLS and YYNGEE. The CDR3 spans 16 residues. The J segment lost 1 base and the V segment lost 0 bases, leaving 2 bases of the junction unmatched.

The genes are TRBV6-6 and TRBJ2-7; TRBD1 matches 7 bases. With 6 bases clipped from V and 2 bases from J, the junction kept 4 bases outside the gene matches. Germline CDR1 is MNHNY and CDR2 is SVGAGI (reference sequence). This CDR3 region has 13 residues. The CDR3 bases are TGTGCCAGCAGCCGGGACAGAGCCTACGAGCAGTACTTC. It codes for CASSRDRAYEQYF.

This chain uses TRBV6-5 with TRBJ1-1, with 7 nucleotides matching TRBD1. Trimming cost V 7 bases and J 1 base; bases outside gene matches: 6. The CDR3 runs 14 residues. Looked up from germline, CDR1 is MNHEY and CDR2 is SVGAGI. Here the CDR3 DNA reads TGTGCCAGCACCTACAGGGGCCAGAACACTGAAGCTTTCTTT. It specifies CASTYRGQNTEAFF.

The chain joins TRBV19 to TRBJ1-2; 10 bases fit TRBD1. Per germline, CDR1 LNHDA and CDR2 SQIVND (reference sequence). Trimming removed 6 bases from V and 8 bases from J; junction bases left unmatched: 9. The CDR3 length is 14 residues. The CDR3: CASSMTGGESGYTF. DNA for the CDR3: TGTGCCAGTAGCATGACAGGGGGCGAGTCGGGCTACACCTTC.

The genes are TRBV2 and TRBJ1-5, with D perhaps TRBD1 (5 bases). The CDR3 sequence is 15 residues long. CDR1 is SNHLY, CDR2 FYNNEI, per germline. Trimming took 3 bases from V and 5 from J, leaving 14 bases between them. The CDR3 spells CASSDREGSHQPQHF. The CDR3 region has the DNA TGTGCCAGCAGTGACAGGGAGGGATCACATCAGCCCCAGCATTTT.

The CDR3 DNA reads as TGTGCCAGCAGTTCAGGGATCCGGGAAAAACTGTTTTTT. It codes for CASSSGIREKLFF. The chain recombines TRBV28 with TRBJ1-4; tentative D call: TRBD1 (5 bases). V was clipped by 4 bases and J by 8 bases, with 11 bases between them. CDR1 is MDHEN and CDR2 is SYDVKM in the germline V gene. This CDR3 is built from 13 residues.

On this clone itself: The same CDR3 can be traced to other DNA sequences in this sample. The V call is TRBV10-1, the J call TRBJ2-4; 9 positions agree with TRBD1. The CDR3 loop spans 14 amino acids. Germline V lookup: CDR1 WNHNN, CDR2 SYGVQD (reference sequence). V trimming: 5 bases; J trimming: 4 bases; junction bases outside the gene matches: 3. CDR3 region: CASSSQGAKNIQYF. The CDR3 region has the DNA TGCGCCAGCAGTTCACAGGGGGCAAAAAACATTCAGTACTTC.

This chain connects TRBV7-2 to TRBJ1-5; possible D gene TRBD1, 5 bases. V dropped 4 bases and J dropped 4 bases, with 8 bases sitting between them. The length of the CDR3 is 13 residues. Per the germline V gene, CDR1 is SGHTA and CDR2 is FQGNSA. Written as DNA, the CDR3 is TGTGCCAGCAGCTCGCAGGGTAATCAGCCCCAGCATTTT. It translates to CASSSQGNQPQHF.

The rearrangement links TRBV5-4 to TRBJ2-2; 7 nucleotides line up with TRBD2. From germline, CDR1 is SGHNT and CDR2 YYREEE (reference sequence). The CDR3 runs 14 residues. Trimming cost V 0 bases and J 4 bases; bases outside gene matches: 0. This CDR3 reads CASSLGGGTGELFF. CDR3 nucleotide sequence: TGTGCCAGCAGCTTGGGGGGGGGCACCGGGGAGCTGTTTTTT.

The rearrangement uses TRBV3-1 (or the pseudogene TRBV3-2) and TRBJ1-6; 9 bases are a match to TRBD1. The CDR3 sequence is 13 residues long. Trimming took 6 bases from V and 12 from J; bases not matched to a gene: 6. Germline-derived CDR1 and CDR2 are LGHDT and YNNKEL (reference sequence). The CDR3: CASSRGQGLPLHF. The CDR3 nucleotides read TGTGCCAGCAGTCGGGGACAGGGACTACCCCTCCACTTT.

CDR3 nucleotides: TGTGCCAGCTCACACACAGGGGCGCGAGGCACAGATACGCAGTATTTT. It yields the protein CASSHTGARGTDTQYF. The chain links TRBV18 to TRBJ2-3, with 7 bases that match TRBD1. After removal of 4 bases from V and 1 base from J, the junction contained 8 bases not matched to a gene. CDR3 length: 16 residues. Germline V gene sequence: CDR1 KGHSH, CDR2 LQKENI.